A single sample gave rise to the 27 T cell receptor beta chains below, sequenced in a study of monozygotic twins with inflammatory bowel disease (dated by TCRdb to the late 2010s). The library was prepared using 5' RACE. Sequencing was carried out with an Illumina HiSeq 2500. TCRdb reprocessed the reads and provides one entry for every CDR3 protein sequence; no DNA is given. The sample table on file contains over 350,000 distinct CDR3 sequences. Around 2.6% of the sample is in the top ten clones. The sequenced material came from blood. These receptors were collected from a human donor with ulcerative colitis or Crohn's disease, or a healthy co-twin of an affected twin (not recorded which).

The rearrangement uses TRBV27 and TRBJ2-3; the D call of TRBD2 rests on TCRdb alone, since no DNA is present to check it. The CDR3 extends over 18 amino acids. Germline V lookup: CDR1 MNHEY, CDR2 SMNVEV (reference sequence). This chain's CDR3 is CASSFQDTSIPRTDTQYF.

CDR3 protein: CSFQGLFGTSYGYTF. The chain recombines TRBV20-1 with TRBJ1-2; lacking DNA, the TRBD1 call made by TCRdb goes unchecked. The CDR3 runs to 15 residues. Germline CDR1 reads DFQATT; CDR2 reads SNEGSKA (reference sequence).

The J gene is TRBJ1-6, the V gene TRBV5-5; TCRdb's assignment of TRBD1 cannot be checked, as there is no DNA. The CDR3 length is 14 residues. The germline V gene has CDR1 SGHKS and CDR2 YYEKEE (reference sequence). CDR3 protein: CASSLKPGDSPLHF.

The chain is built from TRBV6-2 or TRBV6-3 and TRBJ2-7; TCRdb's D call, TRBD1, is unchecked because there is no DNA. Germline CDR1 and CDR2: MNHEY and SVGEGT. This CDR3 has 14 residues. Here the CDR3 reads CASRRTGGFYEQYF.

The rearrangement links TRBV20-1 to TRBJ2-1; the TCRdb D gene call, TRBD1, has no DNA to confirm it. Germline V gene sequence: CDR1 DFQATT, CDR2 SNEGSKA (reference sequence). The CDR3 is made up of 14 amino acids. This chain's CDR3 is CSARGQARRGEQFF.

This chain joins TRBV11-1 and TRBJ2-2. Germline V gives CDR1 SGHAT, CDR2 FQDESV (reference sequence). The CDR3 contains 13 residues. The CDR3 is CASSLDPTGELFF.

The gene calls are TRBV7-6 and TRBJ2-3; TCRdb proposes TRBD1, but this gene call is untestable without DNA. The length of the CDR3 is 16 residues. Germline V gene sequence: CDR1 SGHVS, CDR2 FNYEAQ. This chain's CDR3 is CASSSEQGALVDTQYF.

The chain couples TRBV7-9 to TRBJ2-4; TCRdb selects TRBD2, and the lack of DNA leaves this call unchecked. Germline V gene lookup returns CDR1 SEHNR and CDR2 FQNEAQ (reference sequence). This CDR3 is built from 12 residues. The CDR3 protein is CASSLSAPGQYF.

The rearrangement links TRBV20-1 to TRBJ1-1; TCRdb's D call of TRBD1 is untestable without DNA. This CDR3 region has 15 residues. Germline values: CDR1 DFQATT, CDR2 SNEGSKA (reference sequence). The chain's CDR3 is CSASSPGGLETEAFF.

The genes are TRBV9 and TRBJ2-5; without DNA, the TCRdb call of TRBD1 cannot be checked. This CDR3 is built from 16 residues. Germline values: CDR1 SGDLS, CDR2 YYNGEE. The CDR3 reads CASSPRGGLRGETQYF.

The V gene is TRBV5-1, the J gene TRBJ2-3; TCRdb selects TRBD2, and the lack of DNA leaves this call unchecked. The CDR3 has 15 residues. CDR1 SGHRS and CDR2 YFSETQ come from the germline V gene. CDR3 sequence: CASSLTGEAVDTQYF. The full variable domain, in which reference TRBV5-1 and TRBJ2-3 provide the parts outside the CDR3, is KAGVTQTPRYLIKTRGQQVTLSCSPISGHRSVSWYQQTPGQGLQFLFEYFSETQRNKGNFPGRFSGRQFSNSRSEMNVSTLELGDSALYLCASSLTGEAVDTQYFGPGTRLTVL.

The rearrangement joins TRBV19 to TRBJ2-1; TCRdb indicates TRBD2, and absent DNA this call remains unverified. Per germline, CDR1 LNHDA and CDR2 SQIVND (reference sequence). The CDR3 length is 13 residues. The CDR3 reads CASSTLLENEQFF.

The chain employs TRBV4-3 and TRBJ2-1; the D gene TCRdb calls, TRBD2, cannot be checked with no DNA. CDR1 and CDR2 from the germline V gene are LGHNA and YSLEER. The CDR3 length is 18 residues. The chain's CDR3 is CASSQGSPGLVTYNEQFF.

The chain is built from TRBV5-1 and TRBJ1-1. From germline, CDR1 is SGHRS and CDR2 YFSETQ. This CDR3 spans 16 amino acids. CDR3 in amino acids: CASSLVGPTVSTEAFF. The full variable domain, in which reference TRBV5-1 and TRBJ1-1 provide the parts outside the CDR3, is KAGVTQTPRYLIKTRGQQVTLSCSPISGHRSVSWYQQTPGQGLQFLFEYFSETQRNKGNFPGRFSGRQFSNSRSEMNVSTLELGDSALYLCASSLVGPTVSTEAFFGQGTRLTVV.

The chain links TRBV2 to TRBJ1-4. The CDR3 contains 15 residues. Germline V gives CDR1 SNHLY, CDR2 FYNNEI. The CDR3 protein is CASPPSRGVNEKLFF.

V gene TRBV29-1 combines with J gene TRBJ2-1; TCRdb outputs TRBD1, but without DNA this stays unchecked. The CDR3 runs 13 residues. Looked up from germline, CDR1 is SQVTM and CDR2 is ANQGSEA. The CDR3 protein is CSVTRGQTNEQFF.

V and J are TRBV10-3 and TRBJ2-3; absent DNA, TCRdb's TRBD1 call cannot be checked. The germline gives CDR1 ENHRY, CDR2 SYGVKD. The CDR3 runs 14 residues. CDR3 sequence reads: CAISGGLITDTQYF.

The V call is TRBV5-5, the J call TRBJ2-1. CDR1 SGHKS and CDR2 YYEKEE come from the germline V gene (reference sequence). The CDR3 consists of 13 residues. The CDR3 spells CASSFTSQFDQFF.

J is TRBJ2-3 and V is TRBV7-3. The germline V gene has CDR1 SGHTA and CDR2 FQGTGA. The CDR3 is 13 residues long. The CDR3 loop reads CASSWTSTDTQYF.

The chain recombines TRBV29-1 with TRBJ1-5. This CDR3 is 13 amino acids long. From germline, CDR1 is SQVTM and CDR2 ANQGSEA. CDR3 sequence: CSVGQGGNQPQHF.

This chain joins TRBV7-9 and TRBJ2-7; the D call of TRBD1 rests on TCRdb alone, since no DNA is present to check it. This CDR3 has 14 residues. From germline, CDR1 is SEHNR and CDR2 FQNEAQ (reference sequence). CDR3 in amino acids: CASSLRDKFSEQYF.

The rearrangement links TRBV5-6 to TRBJ1-3; TCRdb lists TRBD1, though no DNA is available to test this call. Germline CDR1 is SGHDT and CDR2 is YYEEEE. The CDR3 is 18 amino acids. This chain's CDR3 is CASSSLLPVRPAGNTIYF.

The CDR3 here is CASSQAAHTEQYF. This sequence joins TRBV4-3 and TRBJ2-7. CDR3 length: 13 amino acids. The germline V gene encodes CDR1 LGHNA and CDR2 YSLEER.

The gene calls are TRBV5-5 and TRBJ1-5; TCRdb outputs TRBD1, but without DNA this stays unchecked. The CDR3 totals 14 residues. Germline assignment: CDR1 SGHKS and CDR2 YYEKEE (reference sequence). Here the CDR3 reads CASSLTGGDQPQHF.

The V and J genes are TRBV6-2 or TRBV6-3 and TRBJ2-7; TCRdb's D call, TRBD1, is unchecked because there is no DNA. CDR1 is MNHEY and CDR2 is SVGEGT in the germline V gene. CDR3 length: 15 residues. The chain's CDR3 is CASRPTGGQGYEQYF.

The CDR3 loop is CASSKAQLPGGLGKAQFF. The V and J genes are TRBV21-1 and TRBJ2-1; the D call from TCRdb, TRBD2, cannot be confirmed without DNA. TRBV21-1 is annotated as a pseudogene. CDR3 length: 18 amino acids.

This rearrangement joins TRBV14 to TRBJ2-2; the TCRdb D gene call, TRBD1, has no DNA to confirm it. The CDR3 runs to 18 residues. Germline V lookup: CDR1 SGHDN, CDR2 FVKESK. The CDR3 sequence is CASSQPTLDRSNTGELFF.